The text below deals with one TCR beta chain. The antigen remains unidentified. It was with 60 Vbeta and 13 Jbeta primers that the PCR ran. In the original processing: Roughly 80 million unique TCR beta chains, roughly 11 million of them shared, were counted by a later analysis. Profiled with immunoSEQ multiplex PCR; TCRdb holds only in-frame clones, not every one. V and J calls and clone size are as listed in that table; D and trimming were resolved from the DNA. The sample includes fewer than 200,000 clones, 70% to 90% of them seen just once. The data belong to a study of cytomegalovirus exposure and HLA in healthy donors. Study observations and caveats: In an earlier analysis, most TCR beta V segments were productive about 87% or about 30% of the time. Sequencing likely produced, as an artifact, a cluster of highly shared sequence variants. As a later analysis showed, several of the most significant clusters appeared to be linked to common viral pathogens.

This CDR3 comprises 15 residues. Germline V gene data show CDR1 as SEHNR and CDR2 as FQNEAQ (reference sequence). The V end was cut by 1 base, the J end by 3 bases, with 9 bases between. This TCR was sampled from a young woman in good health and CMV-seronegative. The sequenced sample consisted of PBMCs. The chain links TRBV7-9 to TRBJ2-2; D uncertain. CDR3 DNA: TGTGCCAGCAGCTTAGGTCACTCCTACACCGGGGAGCTGTTTTTT. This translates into CASSLGHSYTGELFF. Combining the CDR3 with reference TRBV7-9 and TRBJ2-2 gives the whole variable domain DTGVSQNPRHKITKRGQNVTFRCDPISEHNRLYWYRQTLGQGPEFLTYFQNEAQLEKSRLLSDRFSAERPKGSFSTLEIQRTEQGDSAMYLCASSLGHSYTGELFFGEGSRLTVL.